The 16 T cell receptor beta chains reported below all come from one sample, sequenced in a study of monozygotic twins with inflammatory bowel disease. TCRdb reprocessed the 5' RACE reads; each CDR3 protein has one entry and no DNA is given. The ten top clones account for approximately 5.9%, within a sample of just over 300,000 distinct CDR3 sequences. The sequenced sample was blood. The origin of the receptors is a human donor with ulcerative colitis or Crohn's disease, or a healthy co-twin of an affected twin (not recorded which).

Here the CDR3 reads CSARDLREVSNYGYTF. This rearrangement joins TRBV20-1 to TRBJ1-2; without DNA, the TCRdb call of TRBD1 cannot be checked. CDR3 length: 16 residues. Germline V gene lookup returns CDR1 DFQATT and CDR2 SNEGSKA (reference sequence).

This chain uses TRBV4-2 with TRBJ2-4; TCRdb's assignment of TRBD2 cannot be checked, as there is no DNA. There are 16 residues in the CDR3. In germline, CDR1 is LGHNA, CDR2 YNFKEQ. The CDR3 loop reads CASSQEGLPAKNIQYF.

J is TRBJ2-3 and V is TRBV14; TCRdb designates TRBD1, a call that cannot be tested without DNA. CDR3 length equals 17 residues. Per germline, CDR1 SGHDN and CDR2 FVKESK. The CDR3 sequence is CASSQGTGTIPPDTQYF.

The chain links TRBV4-3 to TRBJ2-1; TCRdb proposes TRBD1, but this gene call is untestable without DNA. CDR3 length: 15 amino acids. CDR1 is LGHNA and CDR2 is YSLEER in the germline V gene. The CDR3 is CASSQGGHPYNEQFF.

The rearrangement uses TRBV20-1 and TRBJ2-3; TCRdb outputs TRBD1, but without DNA this stays unchecked. The CDR3 length is 12 residues. Germline loops: CDR1 DFQATT, CDR2 SNEGSKA (reference sequence). The CDR3 is CSVPDRGDTQYF.

The chain joins TRBV6-2 or TRBV6-3 to TRBJ1-1. The CDR3 spans 13 residues. CDR1 is MNHEY and CDR2 is SVGEGT in the germline V gene. The CDR3 protein is CAGSYRVQSEAFF.

The V call is TRBV6-2 or TRBV6-3, the J call TRBJ1-2; the D gene TCRdb calls, TRBD1, cannot be checked with no DNA. The CDR3 spans 15 residues. Germline V gene lookup returns CDR1 MNHEY and CDR2 SVGEGT. The CDR3 loop reads CASTSTSGTGYGYTF.

The rearrangement uses TRBV20-1 and TRBJ2-7; TCRdb gives TRBD1 as the D gene, but with no DNA this cannot be confirmed. Germline-derived CDR1 and CDR2 are DFQATT and SNEGSKA (reference sequence). CDR3 length: 11 residues. This CDR3 is CSALTGREQYF.

V gene TRBV7-9 combines with J gene TRBJ1-3; TCRdb designates TRBD1, a call that cannot be tested without DNA. This CDR3 has 14 residues. The germline CDR1 and CDR2 sequences are SEHNR and FQNEAQ (reference sequence). The chain's CDR3 is CASTQRTAGNTIYF.

This chain's CDR3 is CASSFRAGSPLHF. The chain links TRBV6-5 to TRBJ1-6; TCRdb designates TRBD1, a call that cannot be tested without DNA. From germline, CDR1 is MNHEY and CDR2 SVGAGI. CDR3 size: 13 residues.

The chain combines TRBV29-1 with TRBJ2-2; absent DNA, TCRdb's TRBD2 call cannot be checked. The V gene's germline CDR1 is SQVTM and CDR2 ANQGSEA. This CDR3 is 13 amino acids long. The CDR3 sequence: CSVDSGRTGELFF.

This chain connects TRBV6-5 to TRBJ1-4; as DNA is missing, the TRBD1 call by TCRdb cannot be tested. This CDR3 region has 13 residues. The germline V gene encodes CDR1 MNHEY and CDR2 SVGAGI. The CDR3: CASSYHRAEKLFF.

The chain carries TRBV9 and TRBJ1-2; TCRdb reports TRBD1, a call that lacks DNA to check it against. The CDR3 is 14 residues long. The germline gives CDR1 SGDLS, CDR2 YYNGEE. Here the CDR3 reads CASSVKGADYGYTF.

The chain is built from TRBV28 and TRBJ1-6. The CDR3 runs to 15 residues. From germline, CDR1 is MDHEN and CDR2 SYDVKM. The CDR3 region is CASSLRSAGNSPLHF.

The rearrangement uses TRBV20-1 and TRBJ1-5; TCRdb indicates TRBD1, and absent DNA this call remains unverified. In germline, CDR1 is DFQATT, CDR2 SNEGSKA (reference sequence). The CDR3 is made up of 17 amino acids. The CDR3 is CSAPPGQGARSNQPQHF.

This sequence joins TRBV5-1 and TRBJ1-1. CDR1 is SGHRS, CDR2 YFSETQ, per germline. The CDR3 sequence is 15 residues long. CDR3 sequence reads: CASSLGWGINTEAFF.